These 7 T cell receptor beta chains share one sample of origin, sequenced in a study of sequential checkpoint blockade in melanoma. Treatment here: randomized to nivolumab then ipilimumab (arm A) or the reverse (arm B). Clones were sequenced by immunoSEQ multiplex PCR, and TCRdb holds only the in-frame ones, with some missing. The table includes about 17,000 clones, roughly 73% detected once. This sample comprised CD8+ T cells sorted from blood (inferred from file names), obtained from a patient given nivolumab and ipilimumab in sequence. The receptors shown here come from a human donor with melanoma.

The genes are TRBV9 and TRBJ2-5, with D perhaps TRBD1 (7 bases). Near its end, the DNA agrees better with TRBJ2-7, so the J call may be wrong. The CDR3 is 14 residues long. CDR1 and CDR2 (germline): SGDLS, YYNGEE. The chain's CDR3 is CASSVEGALDEQYF. As DNA, the CDR3 is TGTGCCAGCAGCGTGGAGGGGGCGCTTGACGAGCAGTACTTC.

The rearrangement uses TRBV6-6 and TRBJ2-3; perhaps TRBD2 as D (5 bases). Trimming pared 5 bases from V and 6 bases from J, leaving 6 bases between. The CDR3 sequence is 11 residues long. Germline CDR1 reads MNHNY; CDR2 reads SVGAGI (reference sequence). CDR3 nucleotide sequence: TGTGCCAGCAGTGGACTGGATACGCAGTATTTT. It specifies CASSGLDTQYF.

The chain is built from TRBV7-2 and TRBJ2-7; 10 bases align to TRBD1. Trimming cost V 3 bases and J 4 bases; bases outside gene matches: 6. The germline V gene has CDR1 SGHTA and CDR2 FQGNSA. The CDR3 covers 15 residues. CDR3 residues: CASSFPTGGRYEQYF. The CDR3, as DNA: TGTGCCAGCAGCTTTCCGACAGGGGGCCGGTACGAGCAGTACTTC.

The CDR3, as DNA: TGTGCCAGCAGCGTAGGTCGTGACAGGGGTTACATGAACACTGAAGCTTTCTTT. It translates to CASSVGRDRGYMNTEAFF. The chain combines TRBV9 with TRBJ1-1; 8 nucleotides agree with TRBD1. The CDR3 runs to 18 residues. The V segment lost 0 bases and the J segment 0 bases; nucleotides outside the gene matches: 10. Germline loops: CDR1 SGDLS, CDR2 YYNGEE.

The rearrangement links TRBV5-4 to TRBJ1-1, with D possibly matching TRBD1 (6 bases). With 6 bases removed from V and 4 bases from J, the gap between germline ends came to 19 bases. The CDR3 sequence is 15 residues long. The germline V gene has CDR1 SGHNT and CDR2 YYREEE (reference sequence). The CDR3: CASTPGGGGGTEAFF. DNA of the CDR3: TGTGCCAGCACCCCCGGGGGGGGCGGGGGCACTGAAGCTTTCTTT.

The rearrangement links TRBV5-6 to TRBJ2-7; 7 bases match TRBD1. The V gene's germline CDR1 is SGHDT and CDR2 YYEEEE. The CDR3 sequence is 13 residues long. Trimming at V came to 4 bases and at J to 3 bases, leaving 4 bases not matched to a gene. In DNA form, the CDR3 reads TGTGCCAGCAGCATCGGACAGGACTACGAGCAGTACTTC. Translation: CASSIGQDYEQYF.

The CDR3 sequence: CASSPMVGGANVLTF. DNA for the CDR3: TGTGCCAGCAGTCCTATGGTGGGCGGGGCCAACGTCCTGACTTTC. The rearrangement links TRBV7-6 to TRBJ2-6; D gene unclear. Germline V CDR1 and CDR2: SGHVS, FNYEAQ. This CDR3 contains 15 residues. Trimming shortened V by 6 bases and J by 4 bases, and 13 bases separated the two germline ends.